Following are 18 T cell receptor beta chains from one sample sequenced in a study of early T cells in non-severe SARS-CoV-2 infection. TCRdb processed the 5' RACE reads anew with MiXCR; each CDR3 protein has one entry. The sample consists of 46,000 or so distinct CDR3 sequences, almost 7.5% of them appearing once. Sequenced input: whole blood. The source is an adult who was a healthcare worker with PCR-confirmed SARS-CoV-2 infection or an uninfected control (not recorded which).

The J gene is TRBJ1-5, the V gene TRBV4-1; D unclear. Trimming took 4 bases from V and 4 from J, leaving 14 bases between them. Germline lookup yields CDR1 MGHRA and CDR2 YSYEKL. CDR3 size: 15 residues. CDR3 loop: CASSRASHGNQPQHF. The CDR3 DNA is TGCGCCAGCAGCCGAGCCTCCCATGGTAATCAGCCCCAGCATTTT.

This clonotype was seen more than once but under ten times. The chain is built from TRBV6-2 or TRBV6-3 and TRBJ1-1; D gene unclear. V shed 5 bases and J shed 8 bases, with 9 bases lying between them. This CDR3 has 11 amino acids. The V gene's germline CDR1 is MNHEY and CDR2 SVGEGT. The CDR3 sequence: CASSHPWEAFF. The CDR3 nucleotides read TGTGCCAGCAGTCACCCTTGGGAAGCTTTCTTT.

This clonotype showed up many times. This chain links TRBV5-1 with TRBJ2-2, with 7 bases aligning to TRBD1. Looked up from germline, CDR1 is SGHRS and CDR2 is YFSETQ. The CDR3 covers 15 residues. The trim removed 0 bases at V and 2 bases at J, leaving 1 base unmatched. Here the CDR3 reads CASSLEGANTGELFF. The CDR3 DNA sequence: TGCGCCAGCAGCTTGGAGGGGGCAAACACCGGGGAGCTGTTTTTT.

The chain has TRBV28 and TRBJ2-7; 9 bases align to TRBD1. The V gene's germline CDR1 is MDHEN and CDR2 SYDVKM. Germline trimming cut 6 bases from V and 1 base from J; bases unmatched to any gene: 7. This CDR3 is 15 amino acids long. The CDR3 sequence: CASSWAGTGSYEQYF. DNA of the CDR3: TGTGCCAGCAGCTGGGCCGGGACAGGGTCCTACGAGCAGTACTTC.

The chain recombines TRBV10-2 with TRBJ2-7; D is tentatively TRBD1 or TRBD2 (5 bases each). V lost 7 bases, J lost 3 bases, and 13 bases lay in between. This CDR3 region has 13 residues. The germline CDR1 and CDR2 sequences are WSHSY and SAAADI. The CDR3 sequence is CASIRDLRYEQYF. For the CDR3, the DNA is TGCGCCAGCATCCGGGACCTACGCTACGAGCAGTACTTC.

A remark on this clonotype: This clone may be a read error of a much larger clone one base away. The V call is TRBV12-3 or TRBV12-4, the J call TRBJ2-2; D gene uncertain. The length of the CDR3 is 14 residues. The CDR3 here is CASGFLANTGELFF. The CDR3 DNA reads as TGTGCCAGCGGTTTCTTGGCAAACACCGGGGAGCTGTTTTTT.

The chain employs TRBV20-1 and TRBJ2-7; TRBD2 matches 8 bases. V shed 3 bases, J shed 3 bases, and the junction held 13 bases outside the gene matches. The CDR3 extends over 16 amino acids. The V gene's germline CDR1 is DFQATT and CDR2 SNEGSKA (reference sequence). The chain's CDR3 is CSARTLGVAGNYEQYF. CDR3 nucleotide sequence: TGCAGTGCTAGGACGTTGGGGGTAGCGGGGAACTACGAGCAGTACTTC.

This clonotype appeared a few times. The DNA for the CDR3 is TGCGCCAGCAGCCTCCAACCCCCAGGTTTGGCGACTGTAAGCGGCTACACCTTC. Amino acids: CASSLQPPGLATVSGYTF. The rearrangement uses TRBV4-3 and TRBJ1-2; D is unresolved. V lost 4 bases to trimming and J lost 8 bases, with 29 bases between them. The CDR3 has 18 amino acids. Germline CDR1 is LGHNA and CDR2 is YSLEER.

This clonotype was seen repeatedly, ten times or more. The chain combines TRBV29-1 with TRBJ1-1, with 7 bases that match TRBD1. The CDR3 has 12 residues. Unmatched junction bases numbered 4, after V lost 4 bases and J lost 5 bases. CDR1 and CDR2 from the germline V gene are SQVTM and ANQGSEA. The CDR3 region is CSVGGGWTEAFF. CDR3 bases: TGCAGCGTTGGAGGGGGCTGGACTGAAGCTTTCTTT.

This chain connects TRBV20-1 to TRBJ2-3; 8 bases match TRBD1. Unmatched junction bases numbered 6, after V lost 3 bases and J lost 4 bases. This CDR3 comprises 14 residues. CDR1 is DFQATT and CDR2 is SNEGSKA in the germline V gene (reference sequence). The CDR3, as DNA: TGCAGTGCTAGTGACAGGGGTGGGCCAGATACGCAGTATTTT. Encoded protein: CSASDRGGPDTQYF.

This clonotype showed up just a few times. The germline gene is not matched at one end of the junction; a read error may be the cause. The V gene is TRBV29-1, the J gene TRBJ2-3; D call uncertain. From germline, CDR1 is SQVTM and CDR2 ANQGSEA. The CDR3 contains 8 residues. CDR3 amino acids: CSVPTSDF. DNA of the CDR3: TGCAGCGTACCTACTTCGGATTTT.

The chain carries TRBV25-1 and TRBJ2-7; D is perhaps TRBD2 (6 bases). This CDR3 comprises 11 residues. Germline CDR1 reads MGHDK; CDR2 reads SYGVNS. V dropped 6 bases and J dropped 3 bases, with 6 bases sitting between them. The CDR3 nucleotides are TGTGCCAGCAGGGACTACTACGAGCAGTACTTC. Translated: CASRDYYEQYF.

The chain couples TRBV12-3 or TRBV12-4 to TRBJ1-6; 7 positions agree with TRBD1. The J segment lost 8 bases and the V segment lost 5 bases, leaving 9 bases of the junction unmatched. CDR3 length equals 15 residues. CDR3 sequence reads: CASSDGQAVDSPLHF. DNA for the CDR3: TGTGCCAGCAGTGACGGACAGGCCGTGGATTCACCCCTCCACTTT.

The table lists this clonotype with many counts. This chain connects TRBV6-2 or TRBV6-3 to TRBJ2-7; the match to TRBD1 covers 7 bases. Germline trimming cut 2 bases from V and 3 bases from J; bases unmatched to any gene: 7. The CDR3 runs 15 residues. Germline assignment: CDR1 MNHEY and CDR2 SVGEGT. The CDR3 region has the DNA TGTGCCAGCAGTTACGGGACAGATACCGACTACGAGCAGTACTTC. It yields the protein CASSYGTDTDYEQYF.

This clonotype was counted only a few times. The chain carries TRBV6-6 and TRBJ1-2; the D is unclear. V lost 6 bases, J lost 4 bases, and 12 bases lay in between. The CDR3 runs to 13 residues. Germline V gene sequence: CDR1 MNHNY, CDR2 SVGAGI (reference sequence). Here the CDR3 DNA reads TGTGCCAGCAGAGCCCGACCCCCCTATGGCTACACCTTC. This sequence encodes CASRARPPYGYTF.

The genes are TRBV5-5 and TRBJ2-1; D is ambiguous. The germline V gene encodes CDR1 SGHKS and CDR2 YYEKEE (reference sequence). This CDR3 comprises 17 residues. With 0 bases removed from V and 0 bases from J, the gap between germline ends came to 13 bases. The CDR3 here is CASSLAGGMFSYNEQFF. DNA of the CDR3: TGTGCCAGCAGCTTGGCTGGCGGAATGTTCTCCTACAATGAGCAGTTCTTC.

In its sample, this clonotype was seen many times. The rearrangement uses TRBV7-7 and TRBJ2-5, with D hard to call. Per the germline V gene, CDR1 is SSHAT and CDR2 is FNYEAQ (reference sequence). The V end lost 2 bases, the J end lost 1 base, and 5 bases lay between the germline ends. This CDR3 region has 13 residues. The CDR3 sequence is CASSLTVQETQYF. As DNA, the CDR3 is TGTGCCAGCAGCTTAACAGTCCAAGAGACCCAGTACTTC.

This rearrangement joins TRBV27 to TRBJ1-5, with unresolved D. CDR1 is MNHEY, CDR2 SMNVEV, per germline (reference sequence). The CDR3 loop spans 15 amino acids. The V and J ends lost 5 bases and 0 bases respectively, with 11 bases between them. CDR3 DNA: TGTGCCAGCAGTGTCGGTTATAGTAGCAATCAGCCCCAGCATTTT. Its translation is CASSVGYSSNQPQHF.